Presented here are 8 T cell receptor beta chains from one specimen sequenced in a study of blood T cell repertoires in COVID-19 (dated by TCRdb to 2018 to 2021). Libraries were made using the immunoSEQ multiplex PCR assay. This is the immuneACCESS table as TCRdb keeps it, with only in-frame sequences that have V and J called. A part of the clones is gone; compared with another copy, unresolved V genes explain less than half, and the rest is unexplained. The sample table lists fewer than 100,000 clones, around 87% of them with a count of one. In total, the top ten clones hold less than 5% of the sample. Specimen: peripheral blood. All receptors derive from a woman at least 80 years old with acute or convalescent COVID-19.

This sequence joins TRBV19 and TRBJ1-1; D is undetermined. CDR1 and CDR2 from the germline V gene are LNHDA and SQIVND (reference sequence). The CDR3 spans 13 residues. The germline V and J ends were trimmed by 3 bases and 5 bases, with 10 bases remaining between them. CDR3 DNA: TGTGCCAGTAGTATGGCCCGGGAGACTGAAGCTTTCTTT. This translates into CASSMARETEAFF.

This clone was seen once. The chain has TRBV9 and TRBJ2-2; D ambiguous. The CDR3 sequence is 13 residues long. Germline lookup yields CDR1 SGDLS and CDR2 YYNGEE. V was cut by 3 bases and J by 4 bases, with 7 bases left in between. In nucleotides, the CDR3 is TGTGCCAGCAGCGCCACAATCACCGGGGAGCTGTTTTTT. Residues: CASSATITGELFF.

The J gene is TRBJ2-2, the V gene TRBV21-1; the D call TRBD2 from the table was never checked on the DNA. TRBV21-1 is a pseudogene segment. The CDR3 is 11 amino acids. The CDR3 loop is CATTCTGELFF. CDR3 bases: TGTGCCACCACTTGTACCGGGGAGCTGTTTTTT.

This clone was seen only once. CDR3 DNA: TGTGCCAGCAGCCTGGACACCCCACAATCACCCCTCCACTTT. As protein: CASSLDTPQSPLHF. This chain joins TRBV5-5 and TRBJ1-6, with D maybe TRBD1 (5 bases). Germline values: CDR1 SGHKS, CDR2 YYEKEE (reference sequence). The V gene lost 4 bases and the J gene lost 10 bases, with 15 bases spanning the gap. The CDR3 has 14 residues.

The gene calls are TRBV7-2 and TRBJ1-5; 7 bases are shared with TRBD1. Per the germline V gene, CDR1 is SGHTA and CDR2 is FQGNSA. The CDR3 runs 13 residues. Losses at the gene ends were 3 bases for V and 10 bases for J; bases not matched to a gene: 6. In DNA form, the CDR3 reads TGTGCCAGCAGCTTGGGACAGCTAATCCCCCAGCATTTT. Its translation: CASSLGQLIPQHF.

V gene TRBV25-1 combines with J gene TRBJ2-1; a possible D gene is TRBD2 (6 bases). From germline, CDR1 is MGHDK and CDR2 SYGVNS. Trimming shortened V by 8 bases and J by 5 bases, and 19 bases separated the two germline ends. The CDR3 runs to 15 residues. The CDR3, as DNA: TGTGCCAGCCTCCCCGGAGGGCAGATTAACAATGAGCAGTTCTTC. As protein: CASLPGGQINNEQFF. The full variable domain, with the rest looked up from reference TRBV25-1 and TRBJ2-1, is EADIYQTPRYLVIGTGKKITLECSQTMGHDKMYWYQQDPGMELHLIHYSYGVNSTEKGDLSSESTVSRIRTEHFPLTLESARPSHTSQYLCASLPGGQINNEQFFGPGTRLTVL.

This rearrangement joins TRBV30 to TRBJ1-1; a possible D gene is TRBD1 (5 bases). The CDR3 sequence is 16 residues long. The germline CDR1 and CDR2 sequences are GTSNPN and SVGIG (reference sequence). Trimming removed 4 bases at V and 4 bases at J, with 22 bases between. The DNA of the CDR3 is TGTGCCTGGACTTCACGGTTGGGCAGGGTGGGCACTGAAGCTTTCTTT. Encoded protein: CAWTSRLGRVGTEAFF.

V and J are TRBV4-1 and TRBJ1-5, with unresolved D. The ends were cut back, 1 base at V and 2 bases at J, with 9 bases in the middle. The CDR3 runs to 15 residues. CDR1 is MGHRA and CDR2 is YSYEKL in the germline V gene. The CDR3 spells CASSQVTVGNQPQHF. In nucleotides, the CDR3 is TGCGCCAGCAGCCAAGTTACGGTTGGCAATCAGCCCCAGCATTTT.